This is a list of T cell receptor beta chains from one sample in a study of early T cells in non-severe SARS-CoV-2 infection. TCRdb re-derived calls from the 5' RACE reads in MiXCR, one entry per CDR3 protein. The sample holds tens of thousands of distinct CDR3 sequences; approximately 5.7% are singletons and the top ten take around 7%. The sample here was whole blood, taken at baseline. The origin of the receptors is an adult who was a healthcare worker with PCR-confirmed SARS-CoV-2 infection or an uninfected control (not recorded which). Both conserved end residues are part of each CDR3. A D gene is named only where the DNA matches it firmly. Expanded clones are given a class, and other clones once, few, many or no size at all.

cdr3_nt | cdr3_aa | j_call | d_call | v_call | clone_size | cdr3_length
TGTGCCAGCAGCCTCCAACTAGCGGGAGTAGAAGAGCAGTACTTC | CASSLQLAGVEEQYF | TRBJ2-7 | TRBD2 | TRBV11-2 | . | 15
TGTGCCAGCAGCCGTACTCTAGCGGGATCGTATGAGCAGTTCTTC | CASSRTLAGSYEQFF | TRBJ2-1 | TRBD2 | TRBV28 | . | 15
TGTGCCAGCAGCTCACCCCGGGACACCGTCACAGATACGCAGTATTTT | CASSSPRDTVTDTQYF | TRBJ2-3 | . | TRBV7-2 | many | 16
TGTGCCAGCAGCTTGGAGGACTACTTGACGACCCAGTACTTC | CASSLEDYLTTQYF | TRBJ2-5 | . | TRBV5-8 | medium-sized | 14
TGCAGTGGGGACTTAGGACGCGACACAGATACGCAGTATTTT | CSGDLGRDTDTQYF | TRBJ2-3 | . | TRBV20-1 | many | 14
TGTGCCAGCAGCCAAGAAGACCCTGGGAATGAGCAGTTCTTC | CASSQEDPGNEQFF | TRBJ2-1 | . | TRBV4-2 | . | 14
TGTGCCAGCAGTCAGGCCGGGACAGGACTTCGCTATGGCTACACCTTC | CASSQAGTGLRYGYTF | TRBJ1-2 | TRBD1 | TRBV27 | . | 16
TGTGCCAGCAGTTGGGGCGGCTACAATGAGCAGTTCTTC | CASSWGGYNEQFF | TRBJ2-1 | . | TRBV6-2/TRBV6-3 | medium-sized | 13
TGCAGTGCTAGTGGAACAGTTCAGGGCTACGAGCAGTACTTC | CSASGTVQGYEQYF | TRBJ2-7 | . | TRBV20-1 | few | 14
TGTGCCAGCAGTAACTCGGGACACCTCACCGGGGAGCTGTTTTTT | CASSNSGHLTGELFF | TRBJ2-2 | . | TRBV27 | many | 15
TGTGCCAGCAGCTTAGGAGGGGGCAATGAAAAACTGTTTTTT | CASSLGGGNEKLFF | TRBJ1-4 | TRBD1 | TRBV7-8 | many | 14
TGCAGTGCCGACGGGACAGGGGGCGGTAATTCACCCCTCCACTTT | CSADGTGGGNSPLHF | TRBJ1-6 | TRBD1 | TRBV20-1 | few | 15
TGTGCCAGCAGTGCAACAGCGAACACTGAAGCTTTCTTT | CASSATANTEAFF | TRBJ1-1 | . | TRBV6-1 | many | 13
TGTGCCACCAGTGCCTTGGGACTAGCGGTAGCTCGAGGTGAGCAGTTCTTC | CATSALGLAVARGEQFF | TRBJ2-1 | TRBD2 | TRBV24-1 | few | 17